This T cell receptor (beta chain) originates from a study of high-grade serous ovarian cancer treatment subgroups. The wider study: Mean per sample: around 14,000 reads, some 8,100 unique TCR beta rearrangements.

Here immunoSEQ multiplex PCR was the method, and the copy in TCRdb shows in-frame clones only, minus some. Of 4,500 or so clones listed, roughly 80% are singletons. Study-wide results and limits: Tumors within one patient showed repertoire similarity of roughly 0.095 to 0.8.

The tumor samples were collected prior to definitive surgery or chemotherapy. The V gene end was trimmed by 3 bases and the J gene end by 9 bases; junction bases not matched to a gene: 10. The CDR3 runs to 16 residues. The germline V gene encodes CDR1 SGDLS and CDR2 YYNGEE. Note on this clone: The antigen remains unidentified.

The rearrangement joins TRBV9 to TRBJ2-1, with 12 bases that match TRBD2. The receptor comes from a human donor with high-grade serous ovarian cancer. The sample was tumor tissue. CDR3 nucleotide sequence: TGTGCCAGCAGCGCCCATCCTAGCGGGGGGGAAGGTGAGCAGTTCTTC. Residues: CASSAHPSGGEGEQFF. Combining the CDR3 with reference TRBV9 and TRBJ2-1 gives the whole variable domain DSGVTQTPKHLITATGQRVTLRCSPRSGDLSVYWYQQSLDQGLQFLIQYYNGEERAKGNILERFSAQQFPDLHSELNLSSLELGDSALYFCASSAHPSGGEGEQFFGPGTRLTVL.